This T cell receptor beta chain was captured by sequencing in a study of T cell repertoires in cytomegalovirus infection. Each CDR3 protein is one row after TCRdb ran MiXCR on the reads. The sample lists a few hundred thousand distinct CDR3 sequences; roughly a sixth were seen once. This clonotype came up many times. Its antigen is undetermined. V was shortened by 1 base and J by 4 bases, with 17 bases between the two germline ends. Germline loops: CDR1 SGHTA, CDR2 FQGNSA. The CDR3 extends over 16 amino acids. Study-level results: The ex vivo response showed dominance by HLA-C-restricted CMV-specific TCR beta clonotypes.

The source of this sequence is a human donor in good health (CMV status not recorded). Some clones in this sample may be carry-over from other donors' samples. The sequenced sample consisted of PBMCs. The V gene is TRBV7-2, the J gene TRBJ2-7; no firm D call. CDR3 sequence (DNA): TGTGCCAGCAGCTTAGGGGCACGGACGGGCGTTTACGAGCAGTACTTC. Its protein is CASSLGARTGVYEQYF.